These 2 T cell receptor beta chains were sequenced from one sample in a study of blood T cell repertoires in COVID-19. The protocol was immunoSEQ multiplex PCR, while the TCRdb copy is restricted to in-frame clones and leaves out a portion. The sample lists 100,000 to 150,000 clones; 90% were seen once. The sequencing sample was made of peripheral blood. All receptors derive from a man aged 55 to 70 with COVID-19, enrolled during active disease.

The chain uses TRBV6-5 and TRBJ1-2; possible D gene TRBD1, 6 bases. V dropped 4 bases and J dropped 11 bases, with 11 bases sitting between them. CDR1 and CDR2 from the germline V gene are MNHEY and SVGAGI. This CDR3 has 11 amino acids. The CDR3 loop is CASSLGGGYTF. As DNA, the CDR3 is TGTGCCAGCAGTTTAGGGGGAGGGTACACCTTC.

This clone was counted only a few times. The V gene is TRBV2, the J gene TRBJ2-7, with 7 bases matching TRBD1. V lost 7 bases to trimming and J lost 2 bases; unmatched junction nucleotides: 5. This CDR3 spans 13 amino acids. Germline V gene sequence: CDR1 SNHLY, CDR2 FYNNEI. CDR3 nucleotides: TGTGCCAGCAAGGGGGCGGGCACCTACGAGCAGTACTTC. Amino acid sequence: CASKGAGTYEQYF.